The clone carrying this TCR beta chain was recorded a few times. Its antigen is undetermined. Time point defined: patch test 2, 6 weeks after DPC sensitization. Treatment indicated: therapeutic diphenylcyclopropenone sensitization with weekly scalp DPC. Authors' methods: Individual samples carried between about 23,224 and 700,000 TCRs, with 95,638 as the median. MiXCR, run by TCRdb on the RACE reads, gives a single entry per CDR3 protein. TCRdb's processing, not the authors' own work, is the source of the V and J calls. The table lists approximately 350,000 distinct CDR3 sequences, nearly 6.5% of them singletons. This sample is drawn from a study of human T cells and chemical hapten exposure. Study-wide points: Relative to controls, expanded TCRs formed significantly more large CDR3 similarity clusters.

Sequencing used whole blood, obtained in connection with sensitization to the hapten diphenylcyclopropenone (DPC). The receptor's source is a woman between 18 and 30 years old with alopecia areata. Some clones in this sample may be carry-over from other donors' samples.

CDR3: CASSSTPSGTGGNTIYF. Here the CDR3 DNA reads TGCGCCAGCAGCTCAACGCCTTCCGGGACAGGCGGAAACACCATATATTTT. The chain combines TRBV5-1 with TRBJ1-3; TRBD1 matches 8 bases. The CDR3 contains 17 residues. The germline V gene encodes CDR1 SGHRS and CDR2 YFSETQ. The V segment lost 3 bases and the J segment 4 bases; nucleotides outside the gene matches: 12.